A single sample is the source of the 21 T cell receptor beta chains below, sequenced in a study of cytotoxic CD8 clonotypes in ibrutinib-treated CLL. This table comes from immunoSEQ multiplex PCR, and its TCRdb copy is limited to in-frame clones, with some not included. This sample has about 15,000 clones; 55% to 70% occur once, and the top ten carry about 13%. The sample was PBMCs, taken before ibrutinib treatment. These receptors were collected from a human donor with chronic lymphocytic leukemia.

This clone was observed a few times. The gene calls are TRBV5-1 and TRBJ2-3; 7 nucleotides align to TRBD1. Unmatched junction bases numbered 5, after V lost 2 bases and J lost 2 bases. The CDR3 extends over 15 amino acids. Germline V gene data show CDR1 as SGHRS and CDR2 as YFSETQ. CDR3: CASSLQGLLTDTQYF. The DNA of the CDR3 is TGCGCCAGCAGCTTACAGGGGCTCCTCACAGATACGCAGTATTTT.

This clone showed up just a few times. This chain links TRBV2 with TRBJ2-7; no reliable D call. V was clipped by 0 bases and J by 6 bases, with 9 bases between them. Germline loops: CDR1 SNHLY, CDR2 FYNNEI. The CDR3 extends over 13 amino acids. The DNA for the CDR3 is TGTGCCAGCAGTGAAGCATGGGTGGCCGAGCAGTACGTC. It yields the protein CASSEAWVAEQYV.

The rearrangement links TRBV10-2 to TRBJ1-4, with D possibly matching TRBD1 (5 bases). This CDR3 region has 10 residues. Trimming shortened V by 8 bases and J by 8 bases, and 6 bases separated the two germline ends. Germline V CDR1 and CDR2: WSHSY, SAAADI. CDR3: CASWGEKLFF. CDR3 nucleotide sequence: TGCGCCAGCTGGGGGGAAAAACTGTTTTTT.

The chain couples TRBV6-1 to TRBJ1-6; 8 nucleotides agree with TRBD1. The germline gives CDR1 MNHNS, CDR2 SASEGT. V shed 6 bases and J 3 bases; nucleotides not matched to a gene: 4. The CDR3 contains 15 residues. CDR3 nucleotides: TGTGCCAGCAGGACAGGGGCCCACTATAATTCACCCCTCCACTTT. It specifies CASRTGAHYNSPLHF.

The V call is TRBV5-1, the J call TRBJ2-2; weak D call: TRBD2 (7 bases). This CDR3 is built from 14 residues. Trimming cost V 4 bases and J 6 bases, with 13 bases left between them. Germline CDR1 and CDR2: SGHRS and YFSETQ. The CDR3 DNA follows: TGCGCCAGCAGCCCTGGGGGGGCTTCCGGGGAGCTGTTTTTT. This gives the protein CASSPGGASGELFF.

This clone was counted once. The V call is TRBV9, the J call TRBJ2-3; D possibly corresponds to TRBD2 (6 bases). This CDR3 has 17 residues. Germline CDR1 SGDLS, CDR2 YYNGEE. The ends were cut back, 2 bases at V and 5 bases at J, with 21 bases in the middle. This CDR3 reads CASSVAPGEGIQDTQYF. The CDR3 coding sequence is TGTGCCAGCAGCGTGGCCCCGGGGGAAGGAATTCAAGATACGCAGTATTTT.

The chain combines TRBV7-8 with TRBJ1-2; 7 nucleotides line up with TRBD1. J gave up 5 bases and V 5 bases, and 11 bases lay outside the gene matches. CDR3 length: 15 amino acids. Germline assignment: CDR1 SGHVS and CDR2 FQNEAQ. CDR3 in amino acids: CASSPWGTDLYGYTF. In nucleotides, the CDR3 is TGTGCCAGCAGCCCATGGGGGACAGACCTTTATGGCTACACCTTC.

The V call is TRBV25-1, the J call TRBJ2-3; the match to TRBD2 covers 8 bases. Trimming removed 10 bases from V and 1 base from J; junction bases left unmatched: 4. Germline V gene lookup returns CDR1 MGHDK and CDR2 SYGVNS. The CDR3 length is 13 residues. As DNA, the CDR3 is TGTGCCACCGGGAGGGCCGGCACAGATACGCAGTATTTT. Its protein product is CATGRAGTDTQYF. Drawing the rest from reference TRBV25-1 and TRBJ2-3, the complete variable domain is EADIYQTPRYLVIGTGKKITLECSQTMGHDKMYWYQQDPGMELHLIHYSYGVNSTEKGDLSSESTVSRIRTEHFPLTLESARPSHTSQYLCATGRAGTDTQYFGPGTRLTVL.

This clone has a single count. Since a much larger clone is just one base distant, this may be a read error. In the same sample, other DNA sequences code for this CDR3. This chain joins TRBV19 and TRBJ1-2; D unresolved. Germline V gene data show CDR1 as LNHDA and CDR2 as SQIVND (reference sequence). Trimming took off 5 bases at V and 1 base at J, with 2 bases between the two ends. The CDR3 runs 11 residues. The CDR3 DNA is TGTGCCAGTAGTTTTAACTATGGCTACACCTTC. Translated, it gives CASSFNYGYTF.

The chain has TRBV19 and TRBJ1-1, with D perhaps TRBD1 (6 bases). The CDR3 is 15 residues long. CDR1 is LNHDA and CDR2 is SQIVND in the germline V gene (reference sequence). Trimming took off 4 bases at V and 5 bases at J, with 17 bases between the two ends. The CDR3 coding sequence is TGTGCCAGTAGTAAGGGGGAACTCGGGAAGACTGAAGCTTTCTTT. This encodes CASSKGELGKTEAFF.

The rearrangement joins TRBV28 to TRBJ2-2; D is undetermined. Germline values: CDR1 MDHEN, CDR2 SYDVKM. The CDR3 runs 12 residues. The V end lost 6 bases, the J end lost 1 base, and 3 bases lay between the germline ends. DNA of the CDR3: TGTGCCAGCAGGGTGAACACCGGGGAGCTGTTTTTT. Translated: CASRVNTGELFF.

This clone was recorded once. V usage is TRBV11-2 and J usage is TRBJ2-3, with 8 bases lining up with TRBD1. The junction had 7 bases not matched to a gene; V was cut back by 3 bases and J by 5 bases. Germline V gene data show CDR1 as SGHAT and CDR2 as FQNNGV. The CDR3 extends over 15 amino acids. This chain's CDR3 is CASSFSGTGIDTQYF. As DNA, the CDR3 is TGTGCCAGCAGCTTCTCCGGGACAGGTATAGATACGCAGTATTTT.

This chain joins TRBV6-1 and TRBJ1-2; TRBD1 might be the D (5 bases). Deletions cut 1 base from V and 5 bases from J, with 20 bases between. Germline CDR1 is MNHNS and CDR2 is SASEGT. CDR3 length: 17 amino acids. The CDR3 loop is CASSEVSSGRVGYGYTF. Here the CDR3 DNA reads TGTGCCAGCAGTGAAGTATCGAGCGGCAGGGTAGGGTATGGCTACACCTTC.

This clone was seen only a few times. The DNA of the CDR3 is TGCGCCAGCAGCCCCCGGGTCAATTATGAAAAACTGTTTTTT. As protein: CASSPRVNYEKLFF. V and J are TRBV5-1 and TRBJ1-4; D is ambiguous. The V gene lost 4 bases and the J gene lost 6 bases, with 13 bases spanning the gap. The CDR3 contains 14 residues. Germline CDR1 and CDR2: SGHRS and YFSETQ. Filled out from reference TRBV5-1 and TRBJ1-4, the complete variable domain reads KAGVTQTPRYLIKTRGQQVTLSCSPISGHRSVSWYQQTPGQGLQFLFEYFSETQRNKGNFPGRFSGRQFSNSRSEMNVSTLELGDSALYLCASSPRVNYEKLFFGSGTQLSVL.

The CDR3 reads CASSTRDRISEPQHF. The DNA of the CDR3 is TGTGCCAGCAGTACCCGGGACAGGATTTCGGAGCCCCAGCATTTT. V usage is TRBV6-1 and J usage is TRBJ1-5; 8 bases are a match to TRBD1. The germline gives CDR1 MNHNS, CDR2 SASEGT. The V segment lost 5 bases and the J segment 8 bases; nucleotides outside the gene matches: 11. The CDR3 totals 15 residues.

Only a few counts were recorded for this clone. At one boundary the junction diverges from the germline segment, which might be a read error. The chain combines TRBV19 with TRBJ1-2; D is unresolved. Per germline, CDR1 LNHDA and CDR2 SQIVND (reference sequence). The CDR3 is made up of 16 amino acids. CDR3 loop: CASSIANFRANYGYTF. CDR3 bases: TGTGCCAGTAGTATAGCGAACTTTCGGGCTAATTATGGCTACACCTTC.

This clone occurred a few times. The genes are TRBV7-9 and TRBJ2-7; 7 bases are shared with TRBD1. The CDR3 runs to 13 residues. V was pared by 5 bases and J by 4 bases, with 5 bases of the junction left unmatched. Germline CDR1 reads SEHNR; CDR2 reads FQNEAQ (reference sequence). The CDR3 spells CASSQDRIYEQYV. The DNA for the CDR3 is TGTGCCAGCAGCCAGGACAGGATATACGAGCAGTACGTC.

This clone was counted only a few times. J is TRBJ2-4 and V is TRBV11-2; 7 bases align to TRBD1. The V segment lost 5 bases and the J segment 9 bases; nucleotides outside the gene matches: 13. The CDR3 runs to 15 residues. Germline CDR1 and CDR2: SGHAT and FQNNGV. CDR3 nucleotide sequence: TGTGCCAGCAGCGGGAAGACAGGGAGTTCGTTCATTCAGTACTTC. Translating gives CASSGKTGSSFIQYF.

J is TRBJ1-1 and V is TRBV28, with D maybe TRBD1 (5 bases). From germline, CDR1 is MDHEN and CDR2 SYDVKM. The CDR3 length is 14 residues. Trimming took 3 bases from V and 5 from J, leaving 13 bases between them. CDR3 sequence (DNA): TGTGCCAGCAGTTTCCTCCGGGGCGCGACTGAAGCTTTCTTT. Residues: CASSFLRGATEAFF.

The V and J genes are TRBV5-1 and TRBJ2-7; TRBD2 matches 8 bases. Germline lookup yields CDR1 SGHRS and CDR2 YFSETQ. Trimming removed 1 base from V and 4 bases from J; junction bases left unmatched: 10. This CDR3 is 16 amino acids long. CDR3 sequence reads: CASSLKGGGHGYEQYF. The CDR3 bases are TGCGCCAGCAGCTTGAAGGGCGGGGGGCACGGTTACGAGCAGTACTTC. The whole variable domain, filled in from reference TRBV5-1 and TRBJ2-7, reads KAGVTQTPRYLIKTRGQQVTLSCSPISGHRSVSWYQQTPGQGLQFLFEYFSETQRNKGNFPGRFSGRQFSNSRSEMNVSTLELGDSALYLCASSLKGGGHGYEQYFGPGTRLTVT.

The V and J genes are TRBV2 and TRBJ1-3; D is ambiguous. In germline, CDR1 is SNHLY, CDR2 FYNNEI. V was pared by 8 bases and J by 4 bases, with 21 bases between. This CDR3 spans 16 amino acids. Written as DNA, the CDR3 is TGTGCCAGCTTAAGCAGCGGAGGGAGAATCGGAAACACCATATATTTT. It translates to CASLSSGGRIGNTIYF.